These T cell receptor beta chains were read from a single sample in a study of CD8 T cells in ankylosing spondylitis. TCRdb re-analysed the 5' RACE reads in MiXCR, keeping a single row per CDR3 protein. The data contain under 450,000 distinct CDR3 sequences, about 20% of them singletons. The sequencing sample was made of blood, either unsorted or a sorted T cell fraction (not recorded which). These receptor sequences come from a male donor with ankylosing spondylitis or in good health (not recorded which). CDR3s include the opening cysteine and the closing phenylalanine or tryptophan. D genes are given only for firm matches. The size entry is marked missing in some rows and otherwise reads once, few, many or a size class.

j_call cdr3_length d_call clone_size v_call cdr3_aa cdr3_nt
TRBJ2-7 15 NA few TRBV4-2 CASSQDHRDDDEQYF TGTGCCAGCAGCCAAGATCACCGGGACGATGACGAGCAGTACTTC
TRBJ1-6 14 NA few TRBV7-8 CASSLEGIPSPLHF TGTGCCAGCAGCTTAGAAGGGATTCCTTCACCCCTCCACTTT
TRBJ2-7 13 NA few TRBV7-9 CASSLVPFSEQYF TGTGCCAGCAGCTTAGTTCCCTTTTCGGAGCAGTACTTC
TRBJ2-5 14 NA few TRBV10-3 CAISELSPQETQYF TGTGCCATCAGTGAGCTAAGTCCACAAGAGACCCAGTACTTC
TRBJ2-7 14 TRBD1 NA TRBV29-1 CSVGAGTGIYEQYF TGCAGCGTGGGAGCCGGGACAGGGATCTACGAGCAGTACTTC
TRBJ1-5 14 NA NA TRBV12-3/TRBV12-4 CASSLGSLGQPQHF TGTGCCAGCAGTTTGGGGTCCCTTGGCCAGCCCCAGCATTTT
TRBJ2-3 15 NA few TRBV24-1 CATSDPRGGEDTQYF TGTGCCACCAGTGACCCCAGGGGAGGGGAAGATACGCAGTATTTT
TRBJ2-3 13 TRBD1 NA TRBV7-9 CASSPQGEMTQYF TGTGCCAGCAGCCCGCAGGGGGAGATGACGCAGTATTTT
TRBJ2-5 16 TRBD2 few TRBV12-3/TRBV12-4 CASTWGTSGDQETQYF TGTGCCAGCACTTGGGGGACTAGCGGGGACCAAGAGACCCAGTACTTC
TRBJ2-2 14 TRBD1 few TRBV28 CASSRTGRTGELFF TGTGCCAGCAGCCGGACAGGGAGGACCGGGGAGCTGTTTTTT
TRBJ2-7 18 NA NA TRBV4-2 CASSQVGWTELYSYEQYF TGTGCCAGCAGCCAAGTGGGGTGGACAGAGCTCTACTCCTACGAGCAGTACTTC
TRBJ2-7 15 TRBD1 many TRBV7-9 CASSPGQGASYEQYF TGTGCCAGCTCACCAGGACAGGGGGCTTCCTACGAGCAGTACTTC
TRBJ2-3 16 TRBD1 NA TRBV5-1 CASSPTLQGWADTQYF TGCGCCAGCAGCCCAACCCTACAGGGGTGGGCAGATACGCAGTATTTT
TRBJ1-1 12 NA NA TRBV20-1 CSARGGVPEAFF TGCAGTGCTAGAGGAGGGGTTCCTGAAGCTTTCTTT
TRBJ1-1 13 NA NA TRBV14 CASSQLGGTEAFF TGTGCCAGCAGCCAACTAGGGGGCACTGAAGCTTTCTTT
TRBJ2-7 15 NA few TRBV2 CASREQPSVAYEQYF TGTGCCAGCAGAGAGCAACCCTCGGTGGCCTACGAGCAGTACTTC
TRBJ2-7 15 NA few TRBV29-1 CSVRGSLGGDYEQYF TGCAGCGTCCGAGGAAGCCTCGGGGGCGACTACGAGCAGTACTTC
TRBJ2-1 17 TRBD2 NA TRBV4-1 CASSQDPPAGGYNEQFF TGCGCCAGCAGCCAAGACCCCCCTGCGGGGGGCTACAATGAGCAGTTCTTC
TRBJ1-5 15 NA few TRBV15 CATSGGTLPNQPQHF TGTGCCACCAGCGGAGGAACACTACCAAATCAGCCCCAGCATTTT
TRBJ2-7 12 NA many TRBV29-1 CSVGRGSYEQYF TGCAGCGTTGGGCGGGGCTCCTACGAGCAGTACTTC
TRBJ2-5 12 NA few TRBV12-3/TRBV12-4 CASTGSQETQYF TGTGCCAGCACAGGAAGCCAAGAGACCCAGTACTTC
TRBJ2-2 15 TRBD2 NA TRBV5-6 CASSGGEMNTGELFF TGTGCCAGCAGCGGGGGGGAAATGAACACCGGGGAGCTGTTTTTT
TRBJ2-5 13 NA NA TRBV3-1 CASMRDGGETQYF TGTGCCAGCATGAGGGACGGTGGAGAGACCCAGTACTTC
TRBJ2-7 12 NA NA TRBV27 CASSSGRYEQYF TGTGCCAGCAGTTCAGGGCGCTACGAGCAGTACTTC
TRBJ2-7 17 TRBD2 few TRBV7-8 CASSLFTVRSGAYEQYF TGTGCCAGCAGCTTATTTACAGTGCGGAGCGGGGCGTACGAGCAGTACTTC
TRBJ2-3 15 NA NA TRBV7-3 CASSLNLGLEGTQYF TGTGCCAGCAGCTTAAACCTAGGACTCGAGGGTACGCAGTATTTT